Listed below are T cell receptor beta chains from one sample, sequenced in a study of T cell repertoires in cytomegalovirus infection. TCRdb processed the reads anew with MiXCR; each CDR3 protein has one entry. The sample records 450,000 to 650,000 distinct CDR3 sequences, more than 20% being singletons. The specimen was PBMCs. The receptors were gathered from a human donor in good health (CMV status not recorded). Some clones in this sample may be carry-over from other donors' samples. The conserved cysteine and the conserved F or W are not part of the CDR3 here. A D gene is named only where the DNA matches it firmly.

cdr3_aa,v_call,d_call
ASSYRDSRESPLH,TRBV6-6,TRBD1
SVEEGGRETQY,TRBV29-1,NA
ASSSAGPTDTQY,TRBV7-6,NA
ASRPGTGNTGELF,TRBV7-3,TRBD1
ASSRHEAADQY,TRBV4-1,NA
ASSPNKVNQPQH,TRBV7-9,NA
ASSQLGNNEQF,TRBV4-1,NA
ASSLYLATEAF,TRBV19,NA
ASSLSSRVGQPQH,TRBV7-9,NA
ASSFSDRIYEQY,TRBV27,NA
ASSPGTGFYEQY,TRBV7-2,TRBD1
ASTPTSGRASYEQY,TRBV28,TRBD2
ASSSRGGLGNQPQH,TRBV7-8,NA
AWRRQGAYNEQF,TRBV30,TRBD1
ASSLRGSKGELF,TRBV12-3/TRBV12-4,TRBD2
ASSQDRLGGSSYNSPLH,TRBV4-1,NA
ATSRDPISLGNTIY,TRBV15,NA
ASSLVVGGHTEAF,TRBV7-2,NA
ASTLGGGLAGVSEQF,TRBV11-3,TRBD2
SEGTADNSPLH,TRBV29-1,NA
AWKGLYSGRASGNEQF,TRBV30,TRBD2
ASTYTDTQY,TRBV7-2,NA
AWSPSGSLF,TRBV30,TRBD2
ASSLGLAGGANEQF,TRBV7-8,TRBD2
ASNSRTGDGNTIY,TRBV6-5,TRBD1